The clone carrying this T cell receptor (beta chain) is labeled as medium-sized (0.01 to 0.1%). Its cognate antigen is unknown. Each TCR cDNA molecule carried a unique molecular identifier. TCRdb fed the 5' RACE reads into MiXCR, producing one record per CDR3 protein. In the table there are 15,000 or so distinct CDR3 sequences, around a fifth of which are singletons. Per germline, CDR1 LNHDA and CDR2 SQIVND (reference sequence). This CDR3 has 17 amino acids. V gave up 7 bases and J gave up 0 bases, with 20 bases separating them. This sample is drawn from a study of spatial heterogeneity in lung cancer. The wider study: Among detected sequences, beta-chain ones consistently exceeded alpha-chain ones in number. A unique TCR and UMI combination showed up more than ten times in raw reads, on average. Study-wide points: Detection of ubiquitous tumor TCRs in blood was higher at resection than follow-up.

The time point denotes: sample taken at primary tumor resection. Sequencing covered unsorted whole RNA taken from tumor, nontumor lung or frozen PBMC. The V call is TRBV19, the J call TRBJ2-3; D possibly uses TRBD1 or TRBD2 (6 bases each). The TCR originated in a female donor with early-stage non-small cell lung cancer. The material was PBMCs, obtained at surgery. CDR3 coding DNA: TGTGCCAGTACCCCCAGGAGGGGGACCGCTAGCACAGATACGCAGTATTTT. This translates into CASTPRRGTASTDTQYF.